Described below is a single T cell receptor beta chain sequence and its context. The entry originates in a study of cytomegalovirus exposure and HLA in healthy donors. CDR1 is SQVTM, CDR2 ANQGSEA, per germline. This CDR3 is 14 amino acids long. V was trimmed by 5 bases and J by 5 bases, leaving 16 bases between them. PCR involved 60 Vbeta and 13 Jbeta primers. Some clones are missing from TCRdb's copy, which holds only in-frame ones; the method was immunoSEQ multiplex PCR. The sample lists approximately 160,000 clones; 65% to 70% were seen once. The J gene is TRBJ2-4, the V gene TRBV29-1; perhaps TRBD2 as D (6 bases). The receptor comes from a woman aged 18-29 years in good health and CMV-seropositive. Sequenced sample: PBMCs. The CDR3: CSVKFRGTQNIQYF. The DNA of the CDR3 is TGCAGCGTTAAATTTCGGGGGACCCAAAACATTCAGTACTTC.